One TCR beta chain is described in this entry. Its antigen is unknown. The data derive from a study of cytomegalovirus exposure and HLA in healthy donors. Study-wide points: Looking again later, the authors saw that most CMV-associated TCR beta chains seemed HLA-restricted. One variant, a missense change in DCLRE1C, was linked in a later analysis to TCR beta V- and J-gene trimming. Across all donors, roughly uniform sequencing depth was an assumption of the presence/absence analyses.

The PCR used 60 Vbeta and 13 Jbeta primers. The method was immunoSEQ multiplex PCR; TCRdb's version includes in-frame clones alone and lacks a portion of them. The data hold approximately 150,000 clones, with around 79% observed a single time. The receptor's source is a female donor in good health and CMV-seronegative. Input material: PBMCs.

Written as DNA, the CDR3 is TGTGCCAGCAGCCCCTTTTCTCCTAGCGGGGGGGCGGACACCGGGGAGCTGTTTTTT. It codes for CASSPFSPSGGADTGELFF. V gene TRBV7-9 combines with J gene TRBJ2-2; 12 bases match TRBD2. The CDR3 spans 19 residues. Germline CDR1 reads SEHNR; CDR2 reads FQNEAQ (reference sequence). V lost 5 bases, J lost 3 bases, and 13 bases stayed unmatched.